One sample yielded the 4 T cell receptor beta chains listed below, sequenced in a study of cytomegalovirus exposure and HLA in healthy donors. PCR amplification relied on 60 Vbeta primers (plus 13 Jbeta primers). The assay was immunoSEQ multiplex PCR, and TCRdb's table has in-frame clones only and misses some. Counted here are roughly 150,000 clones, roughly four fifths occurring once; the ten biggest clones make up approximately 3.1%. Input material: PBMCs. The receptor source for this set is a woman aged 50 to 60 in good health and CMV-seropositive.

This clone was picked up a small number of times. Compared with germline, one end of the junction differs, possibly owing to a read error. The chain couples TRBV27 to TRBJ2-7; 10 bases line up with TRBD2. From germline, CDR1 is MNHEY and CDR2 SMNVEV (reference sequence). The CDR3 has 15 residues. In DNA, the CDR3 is TGTGCCAGTAGACTAGCGGGTACCTCCTCCCACGAGCAGTACTTC. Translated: CASRLAGTSSHEQYF.

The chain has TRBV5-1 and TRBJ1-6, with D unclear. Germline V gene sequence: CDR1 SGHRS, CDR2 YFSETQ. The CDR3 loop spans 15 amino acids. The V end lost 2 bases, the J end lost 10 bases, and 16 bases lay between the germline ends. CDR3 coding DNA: TGCGCCAGCAGCTTCCAGGCATCGAGTGGGTCACCCCTCCACTTT. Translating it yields CASSFQASSGSPLHF.

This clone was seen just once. The CDR3 spells CASSQDIKGCEAFF. The CDR3 region has the DNA TGCGCCAGCAGCCAAGATATAAAGGGGTGTGAAGCTTTCTTT. The chain combines TRBV4-1 with TRBJ1-1; D perhaps matches TRBD1 (5 bases). CDR3 length equals 14 residues. The V gene's germline CDR1 is MGHRA and CDR2 YSYEKL. Trimming pared 0 bases from V and 7 bases from J, leaving 12 bases between.

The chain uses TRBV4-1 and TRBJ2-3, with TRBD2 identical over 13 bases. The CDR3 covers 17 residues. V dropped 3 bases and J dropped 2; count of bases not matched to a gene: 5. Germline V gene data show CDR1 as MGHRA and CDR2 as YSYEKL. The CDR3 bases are TGCGCCAGCAGCCAGGCGGGACTAGCGGGGCCCACAGATACGCAGTATTTT. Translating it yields CASSQAGLAGPTDTQYF.